This T cell receptor (beta chain) appears in the sequencing data of a study of regulatory T cells in long-lasting Graves disease. Study as a whole: Positive TSH receptor antibodies alongside over 5 years of antithyroid drugs were what marked Graves' disease as persistent. Study outcomes and limitations: Those with persistent Graves' had less TCR diversity than newly diagnosed patients. Researchers reported studying only peripheral blood, not thyroid tissue.

The CDR3 covers 15 residues. Germline-derived CDR1 and CDR2 are MDHEN and SYDVKM. V shed 7 bases and J 0 bases; nucleotides not matched to a gene: 5. Combining iRepertoire HTBI primers with Arm-PCR of CDR3 regions, the authors built TCR beta libraries. Using its own MiXCR run on the multiplex PCR reads, TCRdb lists one record per CDR3 protein. The sample has roughly 700,000 distinct CDR3 sequences; 25% to 35% are singletons. This clonotype was detected ten times or more. No antigen is known for it. Time point of the sample: persistent/refractory GD, antithyroid drugs over 5 years with positive TRAb. With RNA extracted from PBMCs as input, the TCR library was made. Tubes containing EDTA received about 10 milliliters of drawn peripheral blood.

The TCR was taken from a female donor with Graves disease. The source was peripheral blood mononuclear cells (PBMCs), collected when the disease was refractory, from a patient treated with antithyroid drugs. The J gene is TRBJ1-4, the V gene TRBV28; TRBD1 matches 7 bases. The CDR3 sequence: CASIGQVATNEKLFF. The CDR3 DNA reads TGTGCCAGCATCGGACAGGTGGCAACTAATGAAAAACTGTTTTTT.